The present TCR beta chain was sequenced within a study of T cells in Graves' hyperthyroidism and ophthalmopathy. Not enrolled were patients with uncontrolled infection, other autoimmune disease, pregnancy or lactation. The CDR3 has 14 residues. Trimming took 1 base from V and 2 from J, leaving 7 bases between them. Germline V gene sequence: CDR1 SGHDT, CDR2 YYEEEE. Amplified TCR beta CDR3 regions came from RNA transcripts. HTBI primers were the set used in a first-round RT-PCR of the TCR CDR3. MiXCR, run by TCRdb on the multiplex PCR reads, gives a single entry per CDR3 protein. The sample shows hundreds of thousands of distinct CDR3 sequences, roughly 13% of them seen only once. This clonotype was counted ten times or more.

This clonotype originated in a woman between 18 and 30 years old with Graves' hyperthyroidism. The chain is built from TRBV5-6 and TRBJ1-5; the D gene is possibly TRBD1 (5 bases). The sample comprised blood. Written as DNA, the CDR3 is TGTGCCAGCAGCTTGCGCAGGGGCAATCAGCCCCAGCATTTT. This gives the protein CASSLRRGNQPQHF. Variable domain in full (rest from reference TRBV5-6 and TRBJ1-5): DAGVTQSPTHLIKTRGQQVTLRCSPKSGHDTVSWYQQALGQGPQFIFQYYEEEERQRGNFPDRFSGHQFPNYSSELNVNALLLGDSALYLCASSLRRGNQPQHFGDGTRLSIL.